This T cell receptor (beta chain) was obtained from a study of shared clonotypes between healthy human individuals (dated by TCRdb to 2018 to 2020). For context, the study as a whole: A couple of women and three men aged 18 to 49 years were included in the cohort. Per donor, three plates each were used for CD4 naive and CD4 memory, two for CD8 naive, and one for CD8 memory. Blood TCR repertoires of a handful of healthy adults were deeply sequenced to estimate repertoire size and the extent of clonotype sharing between individuals. Libraries were prepared and TCR repertoires were sequenced by different laboratories using diverse techniques, in order to increase sequencing depth and limit assay-specific biases. Each donor's leukapheresis produced roughly between roughly 0.85 and 10 billion PBMCs. What the work shows at the level of the full study, not this receptor alone: The small number of donors limited the genetic and exposure-history diversity represented. Pairwise subsampling indicated that sequencing depth was expected to affect the degree of clonotype sharing among donors. Even with the large sequencing depth, rarefaction of the sorted-subset datasets indicated that sequencing was incomplete. About 5% of naive CD4, around 3.5% of naive CD8, roughly 2.5% of memory CD4, and roughly 0.4% of memory CD8 clonotypes were shared across several donors. Larger estimated clonotype richness was generally found for naive subsets than for memory subsets. Only blood was sampled, and tissue TCR repertoires likely differ from those in blood. Clonotypes shared by all four sorted-subset donors showed higher generation probabilities than non-shared clonotypes.

The donors were healthy, HIV-negative adults who had no recently reported acute infections or vaccinations. Every donor was a Caucasian adult living in Nashville, Tennessee, USA. CD4+ T cells were enriched by magnetic negative selection, after which naive cells were positively selected on CD45RA and the negative fraction was taken as the memory subset. Blood was obtained by leukapheresis, after which PBMCs were separated by Ficoll-Histopaque density gradient centrifugation and cryopreserved in liquid nitrogen vapor phase. Purity and quantity of every magnetically sorted T cell population were checked by analytical flow cytometry. Genomic DNA was isolated from every sorted fraction and measured by UV absorbance on a Nanodrop 2000c. The CDR3, cysteine through phenylalanine, is 14 amino acids long. Left in the record is the CDR3 DNA by itself, 42 bases read in frame from the first base. The germline ends are 10 bases apart after V is trimmed by 3 bases and J by 2 bases. From the germline V gene (reference sequence), CDR1 is LNHDA and CDR2 is SQIVND.

TCR CDR3 regions were amplified from genomic DNA by multiplex PCR using the deep immunoSEQ assay. Genomic DNA extracted from each cell subset was distributed evenly over all wells of several immunoSEQ 96-well plates, and each plate served as one replicate. For sorted subsets, each replicate PCR was loaded with around 220 ng genomic DNA, equivalent to 30,000 or so T cell genomes. The purified libraries were quantified using a Qubit 3.0 fluorometer, sized with a Bioanalyzer 2100, and then quantified again using the KAPA Library Quantification kit. Every immunoSEQ 96-well plate was sequenced on a separate single-read 150-cycle Illumina NextSeq 550 flow cell. In the source study's methods: Because only junctional sequences without quality scores were contained in the immunoSEQ output, filtering matching that applied to full-length reads could not be performed. Sequences were annotated with PyIR, a Python wrapper for IgBLAST v1.9, and V/J genes and CDR3 were assigned using IMGT germline references. Reads were filtered out if the reads had weak V/J assignments (E-value above 1e-6), no CDR3, stop codons, out-of-frame junctions, or ambiguous translated residues. A V3J clonotype was defined by an identical inferred V gene, J gene, and CDR3 amino acid sequence. The percentage overlap between two repertoires was calculated by dividing the number of shared unique clonotypes by the size of the smaller repertoire. RTK rarefaction, the Chao1 estimator, and Recon v2.1 estimates of unobserved clonotypes were used to assess repertoire richness. For all TCRbeta clonotypes obtained by the gDNA method from four donors, generation probabilities were computed with OLGA. In TCRdb, the immuneACCESS table is reduced to in-frame sequences with V and J assigned. These tables do not hold every clone; where another copy was compared, an unresolved V gene accounts for under half, and the others remain unexplained. The V and J calls and the clone size are those of that table, but D and trimming were determined from the DNA. Across this sample there are about a million clones, with approximately 80% seen only once. Of the sample, roughly 0.82% is held by the ten largest clones.

A few counts support this clone. The antigen it recognizes is unknown. Qualities for individual bases were not recorded, and no much larger clone is one base off. Other DNA sequences in this sample translate to the same CDR3. The sequence came from a man in his late teens or twenties in good health. Some clones in this sample may be carry-over from other donors' samples. This chain is built from TRBV19 and TRBJ1-1; the D gene cannot be named for sure. Sequencing was done on a sample of memory CD4+ T cells from PBMCs. This specimen's cell subset or site label, per the study, means: CD45RA-negative fraction. The CDR3 region reads CASSITGKNTEAFF. Read as DNA, the sequence is TGTGCCAGTAGTATCACCGGGAAAAACACTGAAGCTTTCTTT.